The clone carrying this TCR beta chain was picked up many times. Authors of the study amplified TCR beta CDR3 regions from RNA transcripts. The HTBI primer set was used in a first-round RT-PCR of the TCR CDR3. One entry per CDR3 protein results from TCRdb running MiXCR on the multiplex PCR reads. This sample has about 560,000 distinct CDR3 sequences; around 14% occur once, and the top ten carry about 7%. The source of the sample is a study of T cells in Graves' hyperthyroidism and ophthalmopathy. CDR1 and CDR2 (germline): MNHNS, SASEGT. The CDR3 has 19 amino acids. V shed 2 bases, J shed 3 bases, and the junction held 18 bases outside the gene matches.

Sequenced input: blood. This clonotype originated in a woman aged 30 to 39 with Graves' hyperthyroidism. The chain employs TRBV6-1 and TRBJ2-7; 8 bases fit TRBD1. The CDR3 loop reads CASSEIGGTGLAIGYEQYF. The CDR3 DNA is TGTGCCAGCAGTGAAATTGGGGGGACAGGCCTGGCGATCGGCTACGAGCAGTACTTC.